This TCR beta chain was obtained from a study of shared clonotypes between healthy human individuals. Findings and caveats of the study: Across subsets, estimated richness was generally greater for naive than for memory populations.

On this clone itself: Antigen: not known.

Clones were sequenced by immunoSEQ multiplex PCR, and TCRdb holds only the in-frame ones, with some missing. This sample has approximately 530,000 clones, with 95% to 97% found just once. The CDR3 contains 14 residues. Germline V gene data show CDR1 as SNHLY and CDR2 as FYNNEI. The V end was cut by 7 bases, the J end by 3 bases, with 15 bases between. The source material was naive CD4+ T cells sorted from blood. Subset here: CD45RA+ positively selected. V usage is TRBV2 and J usage is TRBJ1-1; tentatively, D is TRBD1 (6 bases). This clonotype originated in a woman aged 30 to 39 in good health. The CDR3 nucleotides are TGTGCCAGCAACCACCGGGACACCTACACTGAAGCTTTCTTT. It encodes CASNHRDTYTEAFF.